This TCR beta chain was captured by sequencing in a study of blood T cells in healthy people across ages. With 4 bases removed from V and 0 bases from J, the gap between germline ends came to 4 bases. CDR1 and CDR2 (germline): SEHNR, FQNEAQ (reference sequence). This CDR3 spans 14 amino acids. It was with a sample-barcoded 5' primer and a J-beta primer mix that a second PCR of roughly 7 to 12 cycles was run. Every sample gave at least 3 million paired-end reads containing CDR3. TCRdb reanalysed the 5' RACE reads using MiXCR and keeps one entry per CDR3 protein. The data contain about 1.5 million distinct CDR3 sequences, approximately 38% of them seen just once; the ten biggest clones take up 7% to 9.5%. This clonotype appeared a few times. No antigen is known for it. General observations from the study: Whereas aged donors had fewer naive CD4+ cells, long-lived donors had more of them and higher diversity.

The sequence was obtained from a woman aged 18-30 years in good health. This chain links TRBV7-9 with TRBJ2-6; D unresolved. The specimen sequenced was blood. The CDR3 loop reads CASSYTSGANVLTF. The CDR3 nucleotides are TGTGCCAGCAGCTATACCTCTGGGGCCAACGTCCTGACTTTC.